The 10 T cell receptor beta chains below were found in one sample sequenced in a study of T-cell reconstitution after alpha-beta-depleted transplantation in children. Using unique molecular identifiers, the investigators prepared the TCRbeta library. TCRdb used MiXCR to reprocess the PCR reads, holding one entry per CDR3 protein. This sample has 27,000 or so distinct CDR3 sequences, with 15% to 20% found just once. Sequenced material: PBMCs, mostly from graft donor cells, taken 60 days after TCRalphabeta/CD19-depleted stem cell transplant. The receptors were sampled from a male patient aged 2-10 years who had a stem cell transplant for acute lymphoblastic leukemia, so the T cells may come from the graft donor.

This clonotype was recorded at least ten times. V usage is TRBV4-1 and J usage is TRBJ1-5; the D is unclear. V lost 4 bases, J lost 11 bases, and 15 bases lay in between. Germline V CDR1 and CDR2: MGHRA, YSYEKL. The CDR3 contains 13 residues. CDR3: CASSPDPRGSQHF. As DNA, the CDR3 is TGCGCCAGCAGCCCGGACCCACGTGGGTCCCAGCATTTT.

There are many counts of this clonotype. J is TRBJ2-6 and V is TRBV20-1; D not resolved. The CDR3 covers 14 residues. CDR1 and CDR2 (germline): DFQATT, SNEGSKA (reference sequence). Trimming took 1 base from V and 0 from J, leaving 4 bases between them. Here the CDR3 reads CSARVASGANVLTF. The CDR3 region has the DNA TGCAGTGCTAGAGTCGCCTCTGGGGCCAACGTCCTGACTTTC.

This chain connects TRBV5-6 to TRBJ2-7, with 11 bases aligning to TRBD1. Germline V lookup: CDR1 SGHDT, CDR2 YYEEEE. Trimming removed 2 bases from V and 7 bases from J; junction bases left unmatched: 5. The CDR3 loop spans 14 amino acids. CDR3 in amino acids: CASSFVDRGREQYF. The CDR3 DNA is TGTGCCAGCAGCTTTGTGGACAGGGGGCGAGAGCAGTACTTC. The complete variable domain, with remaining parts taken from reference TRBV5-6 and TRBJ2-7, reads DAGVTQSPTHLIKTRGQQVTLRCSPKSGHDTVSWYQQALGQGPQFIFQYYEEEERQRGNFPDRFSGHQFPNYSSELNVNALLLGDSALYLCASSFVDRGREQYFGPGTRLTVT.

This sequence joins TRBV12-3 or TRBV12-4 and TRBJ2-5; D might be TRBD1 (6 bases). The V end was cut by 3 bases, the J end by 4 bases, with 9 bases between. This CDR3 comprises 13 residues. The CDR3 loop is CASSLQGTETQYF. The CDR3 region has the DNA TGTGCCAGCAGTTTGCAGGGGACAGAGACCCAGTACTTC.

This chain joins TRBV11-2 and TRBJ1-5; no clear D. Germline V CDR1 and CDR2: SGHAT, FQNNGV. V gave up 0 bases and J gave up 4 bases, with 10 bases separating them. This CDR3 is 15 amino acids long. As DNA, the CDR3 is TGTGCCAGCAGCTTAGATCACAGCCAGAATCAGCCCCAGCATTTT. Its protein is CASSLDHSQNQPQHF.

This clonotype was recorded many times. The V gene is TRBV20-1, the J gene TRBJ1-1, with unresolved D. Trimming removed 0 bases at V and 5 bases at J, with 13 bases between. This CDR3 spans 14 amino acids. Germline lookup yields CDR1 DFQATT and CDR2 SNEGSKA (reference sequence). The CDR3 spells CSARDLRGKTEAFF. CDR3 in DNA: TGCAGTGCTAGAGATCTTCGGGGAAAGACTGAAGCTTTCTTT.

This clonotype turned up a few times. The gene calls are TRBV7-2 and TRBJ2-5; D unresolved. Trimming pared 1 base from V and 2 bases from J, leaving 5 bases between. CDR3 length: 13 amino acids. Germline V gene sequence: CDR1 SGHTA, CDR2 FQGNSA. Here the CDR3 reads CASSLVIQETQYF. CDR3 DNA sequence: TGTGCCAGCAGCTTAGTAATACAAGAGACCCAGTACTTC.

The chain links TRBV15 to TRBJ2-7; D remains ambiguous. CDR3 length: 12 residues. Trimming pared 0 bases from V and 0 bases from J, leaving 0 bases between. CDR1 and CDR2 (germline): LNHNV, YYDKDF (reference sequence). The CDR3, as DNA: TGTGCCACCAGCAGAGACTCCTACGAGCAGTACTTC. It codes for CATSRDSYEQYF.

By share, this clonotype counts as medium-sized. The V and J genes are TRBV11-2 and TRBJ1-4; D not resolved. Trimming left V 6 bases short and J 6 bases short, with 20 bases between. The CDR3 has 16 amino acids. The germline V gene has CDR1 SGHAT and CDR2 FQNNGV. DNA of the CDR3: TGTGCCAGCAGAACCGGACTCGGCGCCCCGGATGAAAAACTGTTTTTT. It yields the protein CASRTGLGAPDEKLFF. The whole variable domain, filled in from reference TRBV11-2 and TRBJ1-4, reads EAGVAQSPRYKIIEKRQSVAFWCNPISGHATLYWYQQILGQGPKLLIQFQNNGVVDDSQLPKDRFSAERLKGVDSTLKIQPAKLEDSAVYLCASRTGLGAPDEKLFFGSGTQLSVL.

The V and J genes are TRBV4-1 and TRBJ2-1; TRBD2 agrees at 8 bases. The CDR3 loop spans 16 amino acids. Germline CDR1 MGHRA, CDR2 YSYEKL. The J segment lost 0 bases and the V segment lost 4 bases, leaving 5 bases of the junction unmatched. CDR3 bases: TGCGCCAGCAGCCCCCGGGGGGGCCTCTCCTACAATGAGCAGTTCTTC. Amino acids: CASSPRGGLSYNEQFF.